The sequence of this T cell receptor beta chain was determined in a study of PD-L1 blockade in urothelial cancer (dated by TCRdb to the late 2010s). Background for the entire study: Therapy was started in the mid-2010s for all patients, and atezolizumab 1,200 mg was administered intravenously every 3 weeks. Blood samples were analyzed at two time points: 3 weeks after treatment start (second dose) and 6 weeks after treatment start. An exploratory multi-omic analysis was conducted of the somatic, immune and clinical correlates of response to PD-L1 blockade with atezolizumab in urothelial cancer. Pretreatment tumor samples, along with matched peripheral blood serially collected before and after atezolizumab treatment, were subjected to TCR sequencing. About 85% of the 29 patients were males with bladder-origin urothelial cancer, and about 65% of the roughly 30 reported a prior smoking history. Approximately 30 patients had pretreatment blood TCR-seq, some 25 had at least one posttreatment blood collection, and some 25 had tumor TCR-seq. Blood samples gave median yields of around 150,000 T cells and 83,000 or so unique TCRs, along with a median clonality of 0.080. In the same patients, pretreatment tumors underwent whole exome sequencing and RNA sequencing in addition to TCR sequencing. Patients had an ECOG performance status of 0 or 1 and had received between 0 and 3 prior chemotherapy regimens. Durable clinical benefit meant progression-free survival longer than 6 months, and TCR features were also tested against progression-free and overall survival. Ten or so patients reached durable clinical benefit, while 15 to 25 patients did not. Results and caveats for the whole study, not just this receptor: Patients with durable benefit showed greater expansion of tumor-associated TCR clones in peripheral blood 3 weeks after starting treatment (n ≈ 21, p = 0.022). Because of the small sample size (n ≈ 30) and the many exploratory analyses performed, the results are intended to be regarded as hypothesis-generating. Improved progression-free and overall survival was found to be associated with pretreatment peripheral blood TCR clonality below the median.

Taken from the germline V gene, the CDR1 and CDR2 loops are MNHEY and SVGAGI. The CDR3 spans 16 residues, from the cysteine through the phenylalanine. CDR3 DNA is the only sequence kept; it has 48 bases, read in frame from the first base. From V the trimming removes 4 bases and from J it removes 4 bases, while the gene matches leave 11 bases of the junction unaccounted for. The meaning of the sample's time point label: peripheral blood 6 weeks after treatment start. A cohort of more than 25 patients with locally advanced or metastatic urothelial carcinoma, treated at Memorial Sloan Kettering on a trial protocol, was included. Peripheral blood mononuclear cells were collected pretreatment and during treatment, at between 1 and 8 total time points per patient. The Qiagen DNeasy Blood extraction kit was used to purify genomic DNA from total PBMCs and tumor samples. PBMCs were collected pretreatment and during treatment, and were isolated and stored as previously described.

Each PCR received spiked-in synthetic TCR analog templates so that absolute template abundance could be estimated from read counts. The immunoSEQ assay used bias-controlled V and J gene primers to amplify TCRbeta CDR3 regions from genomic DNA. Sequencing of rearranged TCRbeta segments was done at approximately 20X coverage. Regarding the original processing steps: Clustering was used to correct sequencing errors, and CDR3s were annotated against IMGT to assign V, D and J genes. Only productive TCRbeta rearrangements were used in downstream analyses, excluding out-of-frame or stop-codon sequences. To compute clonality, Shannon entropy was normalized by the log of the number of unique productive sequences and then subtracted from one. Clones differing between time points or between blood and tumor were identified using Fisher's exact test with Benjamini-Hochberg correction, with an adjusted p below 0.01 applied as the threshold. What TCRdb holds here is the immuneACCESS table cut down to in-frame rearrangements. Part of the clones is not present; checked against another copy, under half of the missing clones reflect an unresolved V gene, and the others are unexplained. V, J and clone size were drawn from that table, and D and trimming were deduced from the DNA. A total of 38,000 or so clones appear in this sample, more than 75% of them only once. The ten largest clones capture 2.6% of the sample.

Remarks on this clone: This clone's antigen is unknown. No base qualities exist here, and no much larger clone lies one base off it.

Recombination joined TRBV6-5 with TRBJ1-1; 8 junctional bases match TRBD1. The source of this sequence is a man in his 70s with urothelial cancer. The starting material was PBMCs, obtained around atezolizumab (anti-PD-L1) treatment. This receptor has the CDR3 CASSSQGVVRGTEAFF. The DNA sequence is given as TGTGCCAGCAGTTCACAGGGGGTTGTTCGTGGCACTGAAGCTTTCTTT.